This TCR beta chain was identified in a study of control samples from healthy donors and cancer patients. With V trimmed by 11 bases and J by 8 bases, 10 bases remained unmatched. CDR1 and CDR2 (germline): SNHLY, FYNNEI. The CDR3 contains 13 residues. Assay used: immunoSEQ multiplex PCR; TCRdb lists only in-frame clones, some missing. This sample has 150,000 or so clones, with about 93% found just once. Input material: blood. This chain connects TRBV2 to TRBJ2-1; 9 bases align to TRBD2. The clonotype was recovered from a man aged 35-49 years in good health. Here the CDR3 DNA reads TGTGCCTCTGGCCTAGCGGGGATCGATGAGCAGTTCTTC. Protein: CASGLAGIDEQFF.